This T cell receptor (beta chain) was sequenced in a study of vaccination and CD4 T cells after COVID-19. A word on this clonotype: Its antigen is unknown.

This CDR3 has 14 residues. Looked up from germline, CDR1 is SGHNT and CDR2 is YYREEE (reference sequence). V lost 5 bases and J lost 5; bases outside the gene matches: 7. With the Oncomine TCR Beta short-read assay, DNA from cultured CD4+ T cells was sequenced. TCRdb re-derived calls from the PCR reads in MiXCR, one entry per CDR3 protein. The table lists more than 9,500 distinct CDR3 sequences, roughly three fifths of them singletons. Stated treatment: roughly 10-day PBMC culture with coronavirus spike peptide pools or control peptides (ViraFEST assay). Expanded clonotypes were found by TCR sequencing after peptide-pool stimulation (ViraFEST).

The sequence was collected from a human donor who had recovered from COVID-19. The rearrangement joins TRBV5-4 to TRBJ2-5; 9 bases are a match to TRBD1. The sequencing input was CD4+ T cells from blood, cultured in vitro. The DNA of the CDR3 is TGTGCCAGCAGACGGACAGGGGTGAGGGAGACCCAGTACTTC. Protein: CASRRTGVRETQYF.